The 28 T cell receptor beta chains below were found in one sample sequenced in a study of blood T cell repertoires in COVID-19. TCRdb keeps only in-frame clones here, not all; method: immunoSEQ multiplex PCR. The table lists 130,000 to 150,000 clones, roughly 88% of them singletons. The sequenced sample consisted of peripheral blood. These receptors came from a man in his sixties with active or convalescent COVID-19.

This clone was counted between two and nine times. This chain connects TRBV4-1 to TRBJ1-3; D ambiguous. Looked up from germline, CDR1 is MGHRA and CDR2 is YSYEKL. There are 17 residues in the CDR3. Trimming pared 4 bases from V and 0 bases from J, leaving 16 bases between. CDR3 in amino acids: CASSLRVGGSSGNTIYF. In nucleotides, the CDR3 is TGCGCCAGCAGCCTGCGAGTAGGAGGCAGCTCTGGAAACACCATATATTTT.

This chain joins TRBV19 and TRBJ2-1; D possibly corresponds to TRBD2 (5 bases). The CDR3 runs to 14 residues. Trimming took off 7 bases at V and 8 bases at J, with 18 bases between the two ends. Germline loops: CDR1 LNHDA, CDR2 SQIVND (reference sequence). CDR3 DNA sequence: TGTGCCAGTAACCGGGCGGGCTCTCCCCATGAGCAGTTCTTC. Protein sequence: CASNRAGSPHEQFF.

The chain combines TRBV20-1 with TRBJ2-3, with 7 bases matching TRBD1. CDR3 length equals 16 residues. The germline gives CDR1 DFQATT, CDR2 SNEGSKA (reference sequence). V shed 3 bases, J shed 2 bases, and the junction held 11 bases outside the gene matches. CDR3 protein: CSASGGGGQYTDTQYF. CDR3 bases: TGCAGTGCTAGTGGGGGTGGGGGACAGTACACAGATACGCAGTATTTT.

CDR3 amino acids: CASSQGSVRLSYNEQFF. The CDR3 bases are TGCGCCAGCAGCCAAGGAAGTGTCAGGCTCTCCTACAATGAGCAGTTCTTC. The chain links TRBV4-3 to TRBJ2-1, with unresolved D. This CDR3 comprises 17 residues. Trimming removed 1 base at V and 0 bases at J, with 13 bases between. Germline CDR1 and CDR2: LGHNA and YSLEER.

The CDR3 spells CASSLWQDRAGAFF. The DNA of the CDR3 is TGTGCCAGCAGCTTGTGGCAAGACAGGGCAGGAGCTTTCTTT. The V and J genes are TRBV5-6 and TRBJ1-1; 7 bases are shared with TRBD1. CDR3 length: 14 residues. V shed 1 base, J shed 10 bases, and the junction held 10 bases outside the gene matches. Germline V CDR1 and CDR2: SGHDT, YYEEEE. The full variable domain, completed using reference TRBV5-6 and TRBJ1-1, is DAGVTQSPTHLIKTRGQQVTLRCSPKSGHDTVSWYQQALGQGPQFIFQYYEEEERQRGNFPDRFSGHQFPNYSSELNVNALLLGDSALYLCASSLWQDRAGAFFGQGTRLTVV.

V is TRBV7-2 and J is TRBJ2-7, with a possible D match to TRBD2 (7 bases). The CDR3 has 16 residues. Germline assignment: CDR1 SGHTA and CDR2 FQGNSA. Between the trimmed V and J ends, which lost 8 bases and 3 bases, there was a span of 23 bases. The CDR3 DNA reads TGTGCCAGCCTAGGGGGGAGGGCCGACCTTAACTACGAGCAGTACTTC. Protein: CASLGGRADLNYEQYF.

The V call is TRBV29-1, the J call TRBJ2-5, with 8 bases aligning to TRBD2. CDR1 SQVTM and CDR2 ANQGSEA come from the germline V gene. This CDR3 spans 13 amino acids. V trimming: 6 bases; J trimming: 5 bases; junction bases outside the gene matches: 8. The CDR3 region is CSVAKRERETQYF. The CDR3 region has the DNA TGCAGCGTAGCTAAGCGGGAGCGGGAGACCCAGTACTTC.

CDR3 sequence reads: CASSLDTNQPQHF. The CDR3 DNA reads as TGTGCCAGCAGCTTAGACACAAATCAGCCCCAGCATTTT. V gene TRBV7-7 combines with J gene TRBJ1-5; no reliable D call. The CDR3 totals 13 residues. CDR1 and CDR2 from the germline V gene are SSHAT and FNYEAQ (reference sequence). V lost 1 base and J 4 bases, leaving 5 bases between the germline ends.

The chain links TRBV18 to TRBJ1-3, with 10 nucleotides matching TRBD1. The junction had 3 bases not matched to a gene; V was cut back by 3 bases and J by 4 bases. CDR3 length equals 15 residues. The V gene's germline CDR1 is KGHSH and CDR2 LQKENI. CDR3 in DNA: TGTGCCAGCTCACCCGGGACAGGGGTCGGAAACACCATATATTTT. The encoded protein is CASSPGTGVGNTIYF.

The rearrangement uses TRBV11-3 and TRBJ2-3; possibly TRBD2 for D (7 bases). The CDR3 is made up of 14 amino acids. V dropped 6 bases and J dropped 4 bases, with 14 bases sitting between them. CDR1 SGHNT and CDR2 YENEEA come from the germline V gene. CDR3: CASRQTGRADTQYF. The CDR3 bases are TGTGCCAGCAGACAAACAGGGAGGGCAGATACGCAGTATTTT.

The chain links TRBV5-4 to TRBJ1-1; no clear D. The V end was cut by 0 bases, the J end by 1 base, with 7 bases between. CDR1 and CDR2 (germline): SGHNT, YYREEE (reference sequence). The CDR3 is made up of 14 amino acids. CDR3 in amino acids: CASSLAGENTEAFF. The CDR3 bases are TGTGCCAGCAGCTTGGCCGGGGAGAACACTGAAGCTTTCTTT.

In nucleotides, the CDR3 is TGTGCCAGCAGCTTCGACGTTGGAGGGAGAGGGGCTGGCTACACCTTC. Translated, it gives CASSFDVGGRGAGYTF. The chain links TRBV11-3 to TRBJ1-2, with TRBD1 as a possible D gene (5 bases). V shed 3 bases and J shed 7 bases, with 21 bases lying between them. The CDR3 runs 16 residues. Looked up from germline, CDR1 is SGHNT and CDR2 is YENEEA.

The chain has TRBV18 and TRBJ2-3; the match to TRBD2 covers 7 bases. The CDR3 extends over 15 amino acids. Germline CDR1 and CDR2: KGHSH and LQKENI. Trimming at V came to 3 bases and at J to 2 bases, leaving 5 bases not matched to a gene. DNA of the CDR3: TGTGCCAGCTCACCTTCGGGGGGTTCCACAGATACGCAGTATTTT. It specifies CASSPSGGSTDTQYF. Complete variable domain (other parts from reference TRBV18 and TRBJ2-3): NAGVMQNPRHLVRRRGQEARLRCSPMKGHSHVYWYRQLPEEGLKFMVYLQKENIIDESGMPKERFSAEFPKEGPSILRIQQVVRGDSAAYFCASSPSGGSTDTQYFGPGTRLTVL.

The J gene is TRBJ1-5, the V gene TRBV6-2 or TRBV6-3; 11 bases agree with TRBD1. The CDR3 is 19 residues long. Germline assignment: CDR1 MNHEY and CDR2 SVGEGT. J was trimmed by 0 bases and V by 2 bases; bases with no gene match: 9. The CDR3 nucleotides read TGTGCCAGCAGTTACATTATGGGACAGGGGGACTATAGCAATCAGCCCCAGCATTTT. Translation: CASSYIMGQGDYSNQPQHF.

This chain links TRBV11-2 with TRBJ2-7, with 13 bases that match TRBD2. The germline gives CDR1 SGHAT, CDR2 FQNNGV. The CDR3 loop spans 15 amino acids. Losses at the gene ends were 0 bases for V and 7 bases for J; bases not matched to a gene: 3. For the CDR3, the DNA is TGTGCCAGCAGCTTAGAGGGACTAGCGGGAATTGAGCAGTACTTC. Amino acids: CASSLEGLAGIEQYF.

The chain has TRBV10-2 and TRBJ2-5; weak D call: TRBD2 (6 bases). Germline loops: CDR1 WSHSY, CDR2 SAAADI. This CDR3 has 14 amino acids. Deletions cut 6 bases from V and 5 bases from J, with 16 bases between. The CDR3 bases are TGCGCCAGCAGCCAGAGTTGGGGGAGGGAGACCCAGTACTTC. Encoded protein: CASSQSWGRETQYF.

This chain uses TRBV27 with TRBJ2-1; perhaps TRBD2 as D (6 bases). Deletions cut 10 bases from V and 3 bases from J, with 13 bases between. Germline V lookup: CDR1 MNHEY, CDR2 SMNVEV (reference sequence). The CDR3 covers 13 residues. CDR3: CATMGLIYNEQFF. The DNA of the CDR3 is TGTGCCACCATGGGACTCATCTACAATGAGCAGTTCTTC.

The chain recombines TRBV27 with TRBJ1-1; D ambiguous. The CDR3 extends over 14 amino acids. Germline V lookup: CDR1 MNHEY, CDR2 SMNVEV (reference sequence). V lost 5 bases and J lost 5, with 15 bases in between. The CDR3 loop is CASSPLTGKTEAFF. CDR3 nucleotides: TGTGCCAGCAGTCCCCTTACGGGGAAGACTGAAGCTTTCTTT.

This clone was counted between two and nine times. The chain couples TRBV12-3 or TRBV12-4 to TRBJ1-1, with 9 positions matching TRBD1. The CDR3 sequence is 13 residues long. Losses at the gene ends were 5 bases for V and 6 bases for J; bases not matched to a gene: 4. CDR3 protein: CASSGQGWPEAFF. CDR3 bases: TGTGCCAGCAGTGGACAGGGGTGGCCTGAAGCTTTCTTT.

This CDR3 reads CASRQGAGQPQHF. The CDR3 nucleotides read TGTGCCAGCCGACAGGGGGCCGGTCAGCCCCAGCATTTT. The chain uses TRBV2 and TRBJ1-5; 10 bases map to TRBD1. V was pared by 8 bases and J by 6 bases, with 4 bases of the junction left unmatched. This CDR3 comprises 13 residues. Germline assignment: CDR1 SNHLY and CDR2 FYNNEI.

The chain is built from TRBV5-6 and TRBJ1-6; tentatively, D is TRBD1 (6 bases). Between the trimmed V and J ends, which lost 3 bases and 10 bases, there was a span of 14 bases. The CDR3 spans 14 residues. Germline lookup yields CDR1 SGHDT and CDR2 YYEEEE. The CDR3 protein is CASSSNRAYSPLHF. Written as DNA, the CDR3 is TGTGCCAGCAGCTCAAACAGGGCCTACTCACCCCTCCACTTT.

The chain has TRBV19 and TRBJ1-2; D is possibly TRBD1 (5 bases). The ends were cut back, 3 bases at V and 8 bases at J, with 19 bases in the middle. The CDR3 length is 15 residues. Germline loops: CDR1 LNHDA, CDR2 SQIVND (reference sequence). The CDR3 DNA is TGTGCCAGTAGTATGTACCCGACAGCACCTATGGGCTACACCTTC. Translated, it gives CASSMYPTAPMGYTF.

Here the CDR3 reads CATMGGTEAFF. DNA for the CDR3: TGTGCCACCATGGGGGGCACTGAAGCTTTCTTT. V usage is TRBV24-1 and J usage is TRBJ1-1; TRBD1 might be the D (5 bases). Trimming shortened V by 8 bases and J by 4 bases, and 7 bases separated the two germline ends. CDR3 length: 11 residues. The germline gives CDR1 KGHDR, CDR2 SFDVKD.

CDR3 in DNA: TGCGCCAGCAGCCGACTAGCGGGGGCCACAGATACGCAGTATTTT. Its translation: CASSRLAGATDTQYF. The rearrangement joins TRBV5-1 to TRBJ2-3; 12 bases match TRBD2. Unmatched junction bases numbered 2, after V lost 4 bases and J lost 2 bases. CDR1 is SGHRS and CDR2 is YFSETQ in the germline V gene. CDR3 length: 15 residues.

The V call is TRBV7-9, the J call TRBJ1-1; D may be TRBD1 (6 bases). CDR1 and CDR2 (germline): SEHNR, FQNEAQ (reference sequence). V was trimmed by 1 base and J by 4 bases, leaving 13 bases between them. The CDR3 extends over 15 amino acids. This chain's CDR3 is CASSLEGGFFTEAFF. The CDR3 nucleotides are TGTGCCAGCAGCTTAGAGGGGGGGTTTTTCACTGAAGCTTTCTTT. Filled out from reference TRBV7-9 and TRBJ1-1, the complete variable domain reads DTGVSQNPRHKITKRGQNVTFRCDPISEHNRLYWYRQTLGQGPEFLTYFQNEAQLEKSRLLSDRFSAERPKGSFSTLEIQRTEQGDSAMYLCASSLEGGFFTEAFFGQGTRLTVV.

The chain uses TRBV2 and TRBJ2-1; perhaps TRBD2 as D (7 bases). The CDR3 totals 15 residues. Germline values: CDR1 SNHLY, CDR2 FYNNEI. The V and J ends lost 4 bases and 4 bases respectively, with 14 bases between them. For the CDR3, the DNA is TGTGCCAGCAGTGGGGGGCTAGCGGCTTACAATGAGCAGTTCTTC. It encodes CASSGGLAAYNEQFF.

The chain is built from TRBV6-2 or TRBV6-3 and TRBJ2-3; 7 nucleotides match TRBD2. V trimming: 6 bases; J trimming: 3 bases; junction bases outside the gene matches: 6. The CDR3 extends over 14 amino acids. Germline assignment: CDR1 MNHEY and CDR2 SVGEGT. The CDR3 is CASSRDYLTDTQYF. The CDR3 DNA reads as TGTGCCAGCAGCCGGGACTACTTGACAGATACGCAGTATTTT.

J is TRBJ1-2 and V is TRBV25-1; D possibly corresponds to TRBD1 (5 bases). The V end lost 1 base, the J end lost 4 bases, and 10 bases lay between the germline ends. Germline CDR1 reads MGHDK; CDR2 reads SYGVNS. This CDR3 has 14 residues. The CDR3 here is CASSELEGPYGYTF. The CDR3 region has the DNA TGTGCCAGCAGTGAATTGGAGGGGCCCTATGGCTACACCTTC.